A single sample is the source of the 32 T cell receptor beta chains below, sequenced in a study of T cell responses to AZD1222 COVID-19 vaccine. Produced via immunoSEQ multiplex PCR; TCRdb's table is partial and in-frame only. The sample lists about 140,000 clones, just over 90% occurring once. The sample in question was peripheral blood, obtained on day 0 of AZD1222 vaccination. Receptor source: an adult in good health.

This sequence joins TRBV3-1 (or the pseudogene TRBV3-2) and TRBJ1-4; D gene unclear. V gave up 1 base and J gave up 8 bases, with 5 bases separating them. This CDR3 is 12 amino acids long. Per the germline V gene, CDR1 is LGHDT and CDR2 is YNNKEL (reference sequence). The CDR3 DNA reads TGTGCCAGCAGCCAAGTAGAAGAAAAACTGTTTTTT. It yields the protein CASSQVEEKLFF.

The chain couples TRBV30 to TRBJ1-2; 10 bases align to TRBD1. Germline V gene sequence: CDR1 GTSNPN, CDR2 SVGIG (reference sequence). The CDR3 is 14 amino acids. V lost 4 bases to trimming and J lost 8 bases; unmatched junction nucleotides: 10. This CDR3 is CAWTRTGGTLGYTF. CDR3 nucleotide sequence: TGTGCCTGGACGCGGACAGGGGGGACGTTGGGCTACACCTTC.

The gene calls are TRBV5-1 and TRBJ2-3; TRBD1 agrees at 8 bases. The CDR3 runs to 15 residues. The germline CDR1 and CDR2 sequences are SGHRS and YFSETQ. Trimming at V came to 3 bases and at J to 1 base, leaving 4 bases not matched to a gene. The CDR3 reads CASSSQGAGTDTQYF. CDR3 DNA: TGCGCCAGCAGCTCCCAGGGGGCCGGCACAGATACGCAGTATTTT.

The CDR3 loop is CASSQWFGGASDTQYF. Written as DNA, the CDR3 is TGTGCCAGCAGCCAATGGTTCGGGGGGGCATCAGATACGCAGTATTTT. The rearrangement joins TRBV3-1 (or the pseudogene TRBV3-2) to TRBJ2-3; TRBD2 agrees at 8 bases. This CDR3 comprises 16 residues. Germline-derived CDR1 and CDR2 are LGHDT and YNNKEL (reference sequence). V was pared by 2 bases and J by 4 bases, with 8 bases of the junction left unmatched.

This clone was seen just once. V is TRBV5-4 and J is TRBJ1-2; TRBD1 might be the D (5 bases). Trimming stripped 4 bases from V and 5 bases from J, with 6 bases between. Looked up from germline, CDR1 is SGHNT and CDR2 is YYREEE (reference sequence). This CDR3 contains 11 residues. The CDR3 coding sequence is TGTGCCAGCAGCGAGGGGTATGGCTACACCTTC. Translated: CASSEGYGYTF.

This clone has only a few counts. V is TRBV6-5 and J is TRBJ1-4; perhaps TRBD1 as D (5 bases). The CDR3 consists of 14 residues. Germline CDR1 and CDR2: MNHEY and SVGAGI. The ends were cut back, 6 bases at V and 4 bases at J, with 12 bases in the middle. This CDR3 is CASSPDTYNEKLFF. The CDR3 DNA reads TGTGCCAGCAGCCCGGACACATATAATGAAAAACTGTTTTTT.

This clone was detected once. CDR3 bases: TGTGCCAGCAGCCCCCACAACAATGAGCAGTTCTTC. Protein sequence: CASSPHNNEQFF. This chain joins TRBV7-6 and TRBJ2-1, with D unclear. The CDR3 runs to 12 residues. V shed 5 bases and J shed 5 bases, with 7 bases lying between them. Germline V gene sequence: CDR1 SGHVS, CDR2 FNYEAQ.

This chain links TRBV19 with TRBJ1-2, with a weak D call TRBD1 (5 bases). CDR3 length: 12 residues. Germline values: CDR1 LNHDA, CDR2 SQIVND (reference sequence). Trimming cost V 7 bases and J 8 bases, with 14 bases left between them. CDR3 in DNA: TGTGCCAGTATGTCTTCGGGGGTCGGCTACACCTTC. This codes for CASMSSGVGYTF. Based on the CDR3 plus reference TRBV19 and TRBJ1-2, the full variable domain is DGGITQSPKYLFRKEGQNVTLSCEQNLNHDAMYWYRQDPGQGLRLIYYSQIVNDFQKGDIAEGYSVSREKKESFPLTVTSAQKNPTAFYLCASMSSGVGYTFGSGTRLTVV.

The rearrangement joins TRBV18 to TRBJ1-1; no clear D. V lost 6 bases and J 4 bases, leaving 18 bases between the germline ends. The CDR3 is 15 residues long. The germline V gene encodes CDR1 KGHSH and CDR2 LQKENI. This CDR3 reads CASSPRQGLRTEAFF. The CDR3 DNA is TGTGCCAGCTCCCCCCGGCAAGGGTTACGCACTGAAGCTTTCTTT.

The genes are TRBV5-1 and TRBJ1-6; D is ambiguous. Germline CDR1 is SGHRS and CDR2 is YFSETQ. The V gene lost 0 bases and the J gene lost 10 bases, with 11 bases spanning the gap. This CDR3 has 14 amino acids. The CDR3 here is CASSLAFGISPLHF. DNA for the CDR3: TGCGCCAGCAGCTTGGCCTTCGGGATCTCACCCCTCCACTTT.

V usage is TRBV19 and J usage is TRBJ2-1; no firm D call. This CDR3 is 16 amino acids long. Trimming pared 3 bases from V and 0 bases from J, leaving 12 bases between. Germline V lookup: CDR1 LNHDA, CDR2 SQIVND (reference sequence). In DNA form, the CDR3 reads TGTGCCAGTAGTATTCCCCGTTTAAGCTCCTACAATGAGCAGTTCTTC. Translated: CASSIPRLSSYNEQFF.

The chain carries TRBV24-1 and TRBJ1-6; D is unclear. V was trimmed by 1 base and J by 0 bases, leaving 9 bases between them. The CDR3 spans 17 residues. Germline V CDR1 and CDR2: KGHDR, SFDVKD. CDR3 coding DNA: TGTGCCACCAGTGATTTAGACTGGAGCTCCTATAATTCACCCCTCCACTTT. The encoded protein is CATSDLDWSSYNSPLHF.

V and J are TRBV4-3 and TRBJ1-1; D uncertain. The CDR3 sequence is 19 residues long. CDR1 is LGHNA and CDR2 is YSLEER in the germline V gene. The germline V and J ends were trimmed by 0 bases and 4 bases, with 24 bases remaining between them. The CDR3 sequence: CASSQDTTLIGWAGTEAFF. Written as DNA, the CDR3 is TGCGCCAGCAGCCAAGATACTACTCTAATCGGATGGGCGGGCACTGAAGCTTTCTTT.

The chain links TRBV6-1 to TRBJ1-1; D unresolved. Trimming left V 3 bases short and J 1 base short, with 9 bases between. Germline V gene lookup returns CDR1 MNHNS and CDR2 SASEGT. This CDR3 region has 14 residues. The CDR3 bases are TGTGCCAGCAGTGAGGGATACAGGAACACTGAAGCTTTCTTT. It yields the protein CASSEGYRNTEAFF.

The chain combines TRBV4-1 with TRBJ1-1; tentative D call: TRBD1 (5 bases). The CDR3 length is 16 residues. Germline V lookup: CDR1 MGHRA, CDR2 YSYEKL. Trimming stripped 3 bases from V and 1 base from J, with 15 bases between. CDR3 nucleotide sequence: TGCGCCAGCAGCCACGCGTTAATAGACAGGAACACTGAAGCTTTCTTT. Protein product: CASSHALIDRNTEAFF.

The chain joins TRBV7-6 to TRBJ1-3; no reliable D call. The CDR3 loop spans 13 amino acids. Trimming left V 5 bases short and J 4 bases short, with 9 bases between. CDR1 SGHVS and CDR2 FNYEAQ come from the germline V gene. The CDR3 nucleotides read TGTGCCAGCAGCCTAGTTTCCGGAAACACCATATATTTT. Residues: CASSLVSGNTIYF. Using reference TRBV7-6 and TRBJ1-3 for the parts outside the CDR3, the full variable domain is GAGVSQSPRYKVTKRGQDVALRCDPISGHVSLYWYRQALGQGPEFLTYFNYEAQQDKSGLPNDRFSAERPEGSISTLTIQRTEQRDSAMYRCASSLVSGNTIYFGEGSWLTVV.

CDR3 region: CAWSGTTIRDRQTNGYTF. The CDR3 nucleotides read TGTGCCTGGAGTGGGACCACCATCCGAGACAGGCAAACGAATGGCTACACCTTC. The chain combines TRBV30 with TRBJ1-2; the D gene is possibly TRBD1 (6 bases). Germline V CDR1 and CDR2: GTSNPN, SVGIG (reference sequence). The CDR3 extends over 18 amino acids. V lost 1 base, J lost 6 bases, and 27 bases lay in between.

The chain couples TRBV2 to TRBJ2-2; TRBD1 matches at 10 bases. Trimming took 5 bases from V and 1 from J; bases not matched to a gene: 4. Germline V gives CDR1 SNHLY, CDR2 FYNNEI. The CDR3 length is 16 residues. The CDR3 protein is CASSYGDRGNTGELFF. The CDR3 DNA is TGTGCCAGCAGTTATGGGGACAGGGGGAACACCGGGGAGCTGTTTTTT.

The chain employs TRBV2 and TRBJ1-5, with D possibly being TRBD1 (5 bases). CDR1 SNHLY and CDR2 FYNNEI come from the germline V gene. The CDR3 spans 13 residues. V was clipped by 7 bases and J by 6 bases, with 13 bases between them. CDR3 in amino acids: CASMQGPRQPQHF. The CDR3 nucleotides are TGTGCCAGCATGCAGGGTCCCCGTCAGCCCCAGCATTTT.

The chain recombines TRBV5-1 with TRBJ2-1, with D tentatively TRBD2 (6 bases). The CDR3 length is 14 residues. Trimming left V 4 bases short and J 11 bases short, with 19 bases between. CDR1 and CDR2 (germline): SGHRS, YFSETQ. DNA of the CDR3: TGCGCCAGCAGCCCTCAAGAGGGGAGGAACCAGCAGTTCTTC. It codes for CASSPQEGRNQQFF.

The V call is TRBV5-1, the J call TRBJ2-7, with a tentative D call TRBD2 (6 bases). The germline gives CDR1 SGHRS, CDR2 YFSETQ. This CDR3 has 12 residues. V lost 7 bases, J lost 5 bases, and 13 bases lay in between. CDR3: CASVGEEDEQYF. The CDR3 DNA reads as TGCGCCAGCGTAGGGGAGGAAGACGAGCAGTACTTC.

This chain uses TRBV19 with TRBJ2-2; a weak D match, TRBD2 (6 bases). The CDR3 consists of 14 residues. Germline V gene sequence: CDR1 LNHDA, CDR2 SQIVND (reference sequence). V was pared by 1 base and J by 7 bases, with 10 bases between. The CDR3 DNA reads TGTGCCAGTAGTATAGGGGGGGTGAGCGGGGAGCTGTTTTTT. Amino acids: CASSIGGVSGELFF.

This clone was detected once. The rearrangement links TRBV7-8 to TRBJ1-1; no firm D call. CDR1 and CDR2 (germline): SGHVS, FQNEAQ. V lost 5 bases to trimming and J lost 4 bases, with 11 bases between them. This CDR3 region has 13 residues. CDR3 nucleotides: TGTGCCAGCAGCGAACGGCCCGGCACTGAAGCTTTCTTT. Protein: CASSERPGTEAFF.

The sample holds one count of this clone. The genes are TRBV2 and TRBJ1-2; D is perhaps TRBD1 (6 bases). This CDR3 is built from 11 residues. Germline CDR1 SNHLY, CDR2 FYNNEI. V was cut by 9 bases and J by 4 bases, with 9 bases left in between. The CDR3 loop reads CASWTVYGYTF. DNA of the CDR3: TGTGCCAGTTGGACAGTCTATGGCTACACCTTC.

The chain recombines TRBV7-3 with TRBJ1-6; TRBD1 is a possible D gene (6 bases). The CDR3 runs to 16 residues. Germline V gene lookup returns CDR1 SGHTA and CDR2 FQGTGA. V lost 5 bases to trimming and J lost 7 bases, with 18 bases between them. Here the CDR3 DNA reads TGTGCCAGCAGCCTGCTACCAACAGGGACCAATTCACCCCTCCACTTT. Amino acid sequence: CASSLLPTGTNSPLHF.

The chain is built from TRBV15 and TRBJ1-5; 7 positions match TRBD1. With V trimmed by 4 bases and J by 3 bases, 6 bases remained unmatched. The CDR3 runs to 15 residues. CDR1 is LNHNV and CDR2 is YYDKDF in the germline V gene (reference sequence). CDR3 residues: CATSINRGNNQPQHF. In DNA, the CDR3 is TGTGCCACCAGCATCAACAGGGGTAACAATCAGCCCCAGCATTTT.

The V gene is TRBV27, the J gene TRBJ1-6, with D perhaps matching TRBD1 (5 bases). V shed 3 bases and J shed 8 bases, with 14 bases lying between them. Germline V lookup: CDR1 MNHEY, CDR2 SMNVEV (reference sequence). The CDR3 is made up of 15 amino acids. The CDR3 spells CASSFGGTLHSPLHF. The CDR3 nucleotides read TGTGCCAGCAGTTTCGGCGGGACCCTCCATTCACCCCTCCACTTT.

The V gene is TRBV19, the J gene TRBJ1-6, with D hard to call. Trimming removed 0 bases at V and 9 bases at J, with 3 bases between. Per the germline V gene, CDR1 is LNHDA and CDR2 is SQIVND (reference sequence). This CDR3 comprises 12 residues. The chain's CDR3 is CASSIETSPLHF. The CDR3 DNA sequence: TGTGCCAGTAGTATAGAGACTTCACCCCTCCACTTT.

The chain couples TRBV5-1 to TRBJ1-1, with D uncertain. This CDR3 region has 13 residues. Germline CDR1 is SGHRS and CDR2 is YFSETQ. Deletions cut 4 bases from V and 10 bases from J, with 17 bases between. The CDR3 nucleotides read TGCGCCAGCAGCCGGCGAACCTTAGAGGGAGCTTTCTTT. Translating gives CASSRRTLEGAFF.

The CDR3 is CASSVPGTVNTGELFF. CDR3 DNA: TGTGCCAGCTCAGTACCCGGGACAGTGAACACCGGGGAGCTGTTTTTT. The J gene is TRBJ2-2, the V gene TRBV18; TRBD1 agrees at 7 bases. The V and J ends lost 5 bases and 1 base, in that order; junction bases with no gene match: 7. Germline assignment: CDR1 KGHSH and CDR2 LQKENI. The CDR3 runs to 16 residues.

In this sample, this clone turned up once. V is TRBV11-3 and J is TRBJ2-1; 7 bases match TRBD2. The CDR3 covers 15 residues. V shed 2 bases and J 6 bases; nucleotides not matched to a gene: 7. Germline V gene sequence: CDR1 SGHNT, CDR2 YENEEA. CDR3 in amino acids: CASSLPTSGGNEQFF. Written as DNA, the CDR3 is TGTGCCAGCAGCTTACCAACATCGGGGGGCAATGAGCAGTTCTTC.

The CDR3 nucleotides read TGTGCCAGCTCACCACCTCTCCAGGGGGCGGCCTATGGCTACACCTTC. Translating gives CASSPPLQGAAYGYTF. This chain links TRBV18 with TRBJ1-2; 8 bases line up with TRBD1. The CDR3 extends over 16 amino acids. Looked up from germline, CDR1 is KGHSH and CDR2 is LQKENI. V was clipped by 0 bases and J by 4 bases; unmatched bases: 7.